These T cell receptor beta chains were read from a single sample in a study of OX40 agonist ivuxolimab in advanced cancers. Using immunoSEQ multiplex PCR, the repertoire was profiled, and TCRdb retains in-frame clones only, with some absent. Of roughly 89,000 clones listed, approximately 90% are singletons. The material sequenced was CD4+ or CD8+ T cells sorted from blood, taken in a trial of the OX40 agonist ivuxolimab. Receptor source: an adult with an advanced solid tumor such as melanoma, head and neck, liver or kidney cancer. The conserved cysteine and the conserved F or W are not part of the CDR3 here. A D gene is named only where the DNA matches it firmly.

J gene: TRBJ1-4
D gene: .
V gene: TRBV4-1
CDR3 protein: ASSQEINEKLF

J gene: TRBJ2-2
D gene: TRBD2
V gene: TRBV19
CDR3 protein: ASSIVAGRGITAGELF

J gene: TRBJ1-3
D gene: .
V gene: TRBV5-1
CDR3 protein: ASSSQGAPGNTIY

J gene: TRBJ2-3
D gene: TRBD2
V gene: TRBV19
CDR3 protein: ASSIAGAGGQDTQY

J gene: TRBJ2-1
D gene: TRBD2
V gene: TRBV14
CDR3 protein: ASSQSARLAGPDEQF

J gene: TRBJ1-3
D gene: .
V gene: TRBV19
CDR3 protein: ASRRDRSSGNTIY

J gene: TRBJ2-3
D gene: .
V gene: TRBV27
CDR3 protein: ASRSRPTGLMSTDTQY

J gene: TRBJ1-4
D gene: .
V gene: TRBV28
CDR3 protein: ASSREGAWGEKLF

J gene: TRBJ1-1
D gene: .
V gene: TRBV7-3
CDR3 protein: ASSLMGNTEAF

J gene: TRBJ2-1
D gene: TRBD2
V gene: TRBV6-1
CDR3 protein: ASSEAITSGRVGEQF

J gene: TRBJ2-4
D gene: .
V gene: TRBV19
CDR3 protein: ASSKGDRAKNIQY

J gene: TRBJ2-6
D gene: TRBD1
V gene: TRBV9
CDR3 protein: ASRDRDDVLT

J gene: TRBJ2-7
D gene: .
V gene: TRBV6-5
CDR3 protein: ASSRQVPYEQY

J gene: TRBJ1-2
D gene: .
V gene: TRBV5-1
CDR3 protein: ASSTSDLPYGYT

J gene: TRBJ1-2
D gene: .
V gene: TRBV28
CDR3 protein: ASRLTGGYT

J gene: TRBJ2-1
D gene: .
V gene: TRBV6-5
CDR3 protein: ASSPNLASNEQF

J gene: TRBJ2-1
D gene: TRBD2
V gene: TRBV5-1
CDR3 protein: ASSLSGTMYNEQF

J gene: TRBJ1-5
D gene: TRBD1
V gene: TRBV5-8
CDR3 protein: ASSPLGTGGDFDQPQH

J gene: TRBJ2-5
D gene: .
V gene: TRBV14
CDR3 protein: ASSQLQTQY

J gene: TRBJ1-2
D gene: .
V gene: TRBV5-1
CDR3 protein: ASSPDTPGRRGYT

J gene: TRBJ2-3
D gene: .
V gene: TRBV5-4
CDR3 protein: ASQIGGRVDTQY

J gene: TRBJ2-1
D gene: .
V gene: TRBV28
CDR3 protein: ASSFAPGPDNEQF

J gene: TRBJ1-2
D gene: .
V gene: TRBV28
CDR3 protein: ASSQPNIYGYT

J gene: TRBJ2-3
D gene: TRBD2
V gene: TRBV4-2
CDR3 protein: ASSQGLAGATDTQY

J gene: TRBJ1-1
D gene: .
V gene: TRBV7-9
CDR3 protein: ASSFGGSTMNTEAF

J gene: TRBJ2-7
D gene: .
V gene: TRBV6-1
CDR3 protein: ASSEFLESSYEQY

J gene: TRBJ2-5
D gene: .
V gene: TRBV6-5
CDR3 protein: ASSPRVKFETQY

J gene: TRBJ1-1
D gene: TRBD1
V gene: TRBV11-2
CDR3 protein: ASRYGWAGGTEAF

J gene: TRBJ2-2
D gene: TRBD1
V gene: TRBV19
CDR3 protein: ATWDRGGTGELF

J gene: TRBJ2-2
D gene: .
V gene: TRBV11-1
CDR3 protein: ASSAYKGNTGELF

J gene: TRBJ2-1
D gene: TRBD2
V gene: TRBV4-2
CDR3 protein: ASSQGAAAGGKQVEQF

J gene: TRBJ1-1
D gene: .
V gene: TRBV10-3
CDR3 protein: AISELENTEAF

J gene: TRBJ1-4
D gene: .
V gene: TRBV18
CDR3 protein: ASSPQGLSEKLF

J gene: TRBJ1-1
D gene: TRBD1
V gene: TRBV5-1
CDR3 protein: ASRGQGYTEAF

J gene: TRBJ2-1
D gene: .
V gene: TRBV7-3
CDR3 protein: ASSLAGSDYNEQF

J gene: TRBJ1-4
D gene: .
V gene: TRBV21-1
CDR3 protein: ASSNHTGVEGEKLF

J gene: TRBJ2-3
D gene: TRBD2
V gene: TRBV30
CDR3 protein: AWSVTRLAGGRTDTQY

J gene: TRBJ2-3
D gene: TRBD2
V gene: TRBV10-1
CDR3 protein: ASYPGLACTDTQY

J gene: TRBJ1-2
D gene: .
V gene: TRBV25-1
CDR3 protein: ASSEQGLLGYT

J gene: TRBJ2-1
D gene: .
V gene: TRBV5-1
CDR3 protein: ASSGGVGAHEQF

J gene: TRBJ2-1
D gene: TRBD1
V gene: TRBV7-2
CDR3 protein: ASSLVGGNTINEQF

J gene: TRBJ2-2
D gene: .
V gene: TRBV7-9
CDR3 protein: ASSWGDQIGELF

J gene: TRBJ2-2
D gene: TRBD2
V gene: TRBV10-3
CDR3 protein: AISEVLAGVGGELF

J gene: TRBJ2-6
D gene: .
V gene: TRBV4-1
CDR3 protein: ASSQQRIGSSGANVLT

J gene: TRBJ2-3
D gene: TRBD2
V gene: TRBV28
CDR3 protein: ASRSSGRVGDTQY

J gene: TRBJ2-1
D gene: TRBD1
V gene: TRBV5-1
CDR3 protein: ASSLVGTGDNEQF

J gene: TRBJ1-1
D gene: .
V gene: TRBV9
CDR3 protein: ASSVDSGEYGEAF

J gene: TRBJ2-5
D gene: TRBD2
V gene: TRBV5-1
CDR3 protein: ASSLRLAGGLETQY

J gene: TRBJ2-3
D gene: TRBD2
V gene: TRBV7-2
CDR3 protein: ASSLRVAGPTDTQY

J gene: TRBJ2-5
D gene: .
V gene: TRBV19
CDR3 protein: AGTPFREFLRGETQY

J gene: TRBJ2-3
D gene: .
V gene: TRBV5-1
CDR3 protein: ASRMDLDTQY

J gene: TRBJ2-3
D gene: TRBD2
V gene: TRBV5-1
CDR3 protein: ASSLALAGGRTDTQY

J gene: TRBJ2-7
D gene: TRBD2
V gene: TRBV7-2
CDR3 protein: ASSLVASGRFYEQY

J gene: TRBJ2-7
D gene: .
V gene: TRBV9
CDR3 protein: ASSVGPDLGIYEQY

J gene: TRBJ1-3
D gene: .
V gene: TRBV6-5
CDR3 protein: ASSYSTAGAGNTIY

J gene: TRBJ2-3
D gene: TRBD2
V gene: TRBV6-6
CDR3 protein: ASRLSGSTSDTQY

J gene: TRBJ1-3
D gene: .
V gene: TRBV6-6
CDR3 protein: ASNRPTESGNTIY

J gene: TRBJ2-1
D gene: .
V gene: TRBV11-2
CDR3 protein: ASTGVINEQF

J gene: TRBJ2-2
D gene: .
V gene: TRBV5-1
CDR3 protein: ASSLSGGIGELF